One sample yielded the 2 T cell receptor beta chains listed below, sequenced in a study of T-cell reconstitution after alpha-beta-depleted transplantation in children. Preparation of the TCRbeta library used unique molecular identifiers. TCRdb re-called the PCR reads through MiXCR, storing one row per CDR3 protein. This table holds about 500,000 distinct CDR3 sequences, less than 35% found once. The sample consisted of PBMCs from the stem cell graft donor, taken from the stem cell graft. These receptors were taken from a human donor who donated a stem cell graft to a child with aplastic anemia.

This clonotype was found once. The chain is built from TRBV12-3 or TRBV12-4 and TRBJ1-3; 7 bases agree with TRBD1. V lost 5 bases, J lost 5 bases, and 12 bases stayed unmatched. The CDR3 runs to 16 residues. The CDR3 here is CASSTQTGTERNTIYF. DNA for the CDR3: TGTGCCAGCAGTACTCAAACCGGGACAGAAAGAAACACCATATATTTT.

In this sample, this clonotype turned up a few times. This chain connects TRBV7-6 to TRBJ2-7; 8 nucleotides agree with TRBD1. Trimming at V came to 0 bases and at J to 2 bases, leaving 0 bases not matched to a gene. The CDR3 is made up of 14 amino acids. Germline V lookup: CDR1 SGHVS, CDR2 FNYEAQ. The CDR3 DNA reads TGTGCCAGCAGCTTAGCGGACAGGGCCTACGAGCAGTACTTC. Translation gives CASSLADRAYEQYF.